Below, one T cell receptor (beta chain) is given with its context. Its antigen is not known. This entry comes from a study of T-cell reconstitution after alpha-beta-depleted transplantation in children. The TCRbeta library incorporated unique molecular identifiers. TCRdb reprocessed the PCR reads with MiXCR, giving one entry per CDR3 protein. The data hold around 580,000 distinct CDR3 sequences, with more than 20% observed a single time. Findings and limits, study-wide: Reportedly, roughly two months post-transplant, alpha-beta T cells arose from several hundred expanded graft clones. Diversity of TCRbeta at day 60 was high in some patients, arising from surviving recipient T cells and thymic progenitors.

This TCR was sampled from a boy in the first two years of life who had a stem cell transplant for acute myeloid leukemia, so the T cells may come from the graft donor. The sequenced sample was PBMCs, mostly from graft donor cells, obtained 360 days after TCRalphabeta/CD19-depleted stem cell transplant.

The CDR3 sequence: CASRSNRGDSYNEQFF. For the CDR3, the DNA is TGTGCCAGCAGATCCAACAGGGGTGACTCCTACAATGAGCAGTTCTTC. The genes are TRBV6-2 or TRBV6-3 and TRBJ2-1; 7 bases line up with TRBD1. V dropped 6 bases and J dropped 0; count of bases not matched to a gene: 8. Germline CDR1 is MNHEY and CDR2 is SVGEGT. The CDR3 extends over 16 amino acids.